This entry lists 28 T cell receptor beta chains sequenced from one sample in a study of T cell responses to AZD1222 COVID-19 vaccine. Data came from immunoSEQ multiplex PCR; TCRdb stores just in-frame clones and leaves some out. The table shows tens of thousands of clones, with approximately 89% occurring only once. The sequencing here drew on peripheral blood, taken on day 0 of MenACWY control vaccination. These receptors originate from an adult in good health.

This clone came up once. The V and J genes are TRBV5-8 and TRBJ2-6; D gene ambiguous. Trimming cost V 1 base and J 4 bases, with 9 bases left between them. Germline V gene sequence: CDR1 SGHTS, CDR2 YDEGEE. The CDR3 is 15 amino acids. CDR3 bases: TGTGCCAGCAGCTTGAGGAGTGGCGGGGCCAACGTCCTGACTTTC. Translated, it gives CASSLRSGGANVLTF.

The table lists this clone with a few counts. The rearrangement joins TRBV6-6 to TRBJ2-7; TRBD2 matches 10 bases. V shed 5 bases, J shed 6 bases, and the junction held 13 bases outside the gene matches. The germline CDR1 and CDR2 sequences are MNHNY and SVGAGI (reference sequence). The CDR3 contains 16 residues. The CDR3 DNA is TGTGCCAGCAGTCCCCAGGTCCCTAGCGGGAGCCTCGAGCAGTACTTC. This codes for CASSPQVPSGSLEQYF.

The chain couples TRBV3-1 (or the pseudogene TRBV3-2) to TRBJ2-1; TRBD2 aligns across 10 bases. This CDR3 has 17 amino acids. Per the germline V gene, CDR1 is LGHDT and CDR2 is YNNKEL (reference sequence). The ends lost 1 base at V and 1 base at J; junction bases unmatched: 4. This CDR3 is CASSQASGRGSYNEQFF. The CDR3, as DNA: TGTGCCAGCAGCCAAGCTAGCGGGAGAGGTTCCTACAATGAGCAGTTCTTC.

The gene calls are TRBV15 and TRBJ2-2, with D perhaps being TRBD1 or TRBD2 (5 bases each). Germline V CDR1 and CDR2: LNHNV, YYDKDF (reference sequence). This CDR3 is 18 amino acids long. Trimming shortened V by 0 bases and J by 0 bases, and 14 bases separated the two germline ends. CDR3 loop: CATSREGVRPPNTGELFF. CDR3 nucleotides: TGTGCCACCAGCAGAGAGGGGGTCAGGCCTCCGAACACCGGGGAGCTGTTTTTT.

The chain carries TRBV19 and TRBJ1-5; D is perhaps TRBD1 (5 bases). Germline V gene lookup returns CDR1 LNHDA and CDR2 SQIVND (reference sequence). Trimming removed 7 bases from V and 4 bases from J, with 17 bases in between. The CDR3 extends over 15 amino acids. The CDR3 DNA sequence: TGTGCCAGTACCCCCTATTGGGGGGGAAATCAGCCCCAGCATTTT. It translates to CASTPYWGGNQPQHF.

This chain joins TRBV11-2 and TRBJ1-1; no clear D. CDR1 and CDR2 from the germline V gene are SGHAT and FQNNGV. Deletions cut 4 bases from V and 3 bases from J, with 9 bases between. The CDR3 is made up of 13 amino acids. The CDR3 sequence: CASSSASYTEAFF. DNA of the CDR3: TGTGCCAGCAGCTCCGCGAGCTACACTGAAGCTTTCTTT.

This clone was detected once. The CDR3 spells CASSISSDRGWDEQFF. CDR3 in DNA: TGTGCCAGTAGTATCTCCTCGGACAGGGGCTGGGATGAGCAGTTCTTC. The chain recombines TRBV19 with TRBJ2-1, with 9 positions matching TRBD1. This CDR3 is 16 amino acids long. The V segment lost 3 bases and the J segment 8 bases; nucleotides outside the gene matches: 11. Germline-derived CDR1 and CDR2 are LNHDA and SQIVND (reference sequence). The full variable domain, rest sourced from reference TRBV19 and TRBJ2-1, is DGGITQSPKYLFRKEGQNVTLSCEQNLNHDAMYWYRQDPGQGLRLIYYSQIVNDFQKGDIAEGYSVSREKKESFPLTVTSAQKNPTAFYLCASSISSDRGWDEQFFGPGTRLTVL.

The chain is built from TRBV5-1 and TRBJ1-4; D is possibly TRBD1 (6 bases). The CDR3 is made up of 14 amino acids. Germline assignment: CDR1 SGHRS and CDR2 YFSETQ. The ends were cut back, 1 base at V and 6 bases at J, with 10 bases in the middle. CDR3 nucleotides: TGCGCCAGCAGCTTGACAGGGAAGGATGAAAAACTGTTTTTT. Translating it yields CASSLTGKDEKLFF. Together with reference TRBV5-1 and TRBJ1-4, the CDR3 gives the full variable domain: KAGVTQTPRYLIKTRGQQVTLSCSPISGHRSVSWYQQTPGQGLQFLFEYFSETQRNKGNFPGRFSGRQFSNSRSEMNVSTLELGDSALYLCASSLTGKDEKLFFGSGTQLSVL.

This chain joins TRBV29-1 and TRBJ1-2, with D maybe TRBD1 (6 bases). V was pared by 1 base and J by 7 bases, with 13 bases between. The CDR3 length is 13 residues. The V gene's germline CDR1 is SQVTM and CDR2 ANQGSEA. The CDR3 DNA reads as TGCAGCGTTGAAGGGTTTCCAGGGGTTGGCTACACCTTC. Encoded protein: CSVEGFPGVGYTF.

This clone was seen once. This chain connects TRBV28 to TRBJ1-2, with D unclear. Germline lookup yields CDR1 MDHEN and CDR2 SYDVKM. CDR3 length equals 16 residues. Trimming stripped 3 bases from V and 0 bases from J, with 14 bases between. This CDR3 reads CASSFDAGMANYGYTF. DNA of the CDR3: TGTGCCAGCAGTTTTGATGCGGGGATGGCTAACTATGGCTACACCTTC.

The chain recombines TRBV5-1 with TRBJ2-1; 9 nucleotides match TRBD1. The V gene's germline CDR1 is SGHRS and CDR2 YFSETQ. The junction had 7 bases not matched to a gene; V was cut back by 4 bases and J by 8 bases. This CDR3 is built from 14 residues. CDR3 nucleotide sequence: TGCGCCAGCAGCCCCCGGGACAGGGCCCATGAGCAGTTCTTC. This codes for CASSPRDRAHEQFF.

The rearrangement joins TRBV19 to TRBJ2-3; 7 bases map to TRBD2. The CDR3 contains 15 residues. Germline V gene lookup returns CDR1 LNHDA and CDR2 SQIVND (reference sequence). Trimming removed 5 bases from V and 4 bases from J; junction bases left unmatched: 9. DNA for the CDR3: TGTGCCAGTAGTGAGGACGCGGGAGTGGCAGATACGCAGTATTTT. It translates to CASSEDAGVADTQYF.

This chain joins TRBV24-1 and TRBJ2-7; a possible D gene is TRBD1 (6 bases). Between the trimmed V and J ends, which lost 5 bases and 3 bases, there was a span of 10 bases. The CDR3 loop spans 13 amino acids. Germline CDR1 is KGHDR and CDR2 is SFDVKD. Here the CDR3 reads CATSATRGYEQYF. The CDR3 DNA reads TGTGCCACCAGTGCCACCAGGGGCTACGAGCAGTACTTC.

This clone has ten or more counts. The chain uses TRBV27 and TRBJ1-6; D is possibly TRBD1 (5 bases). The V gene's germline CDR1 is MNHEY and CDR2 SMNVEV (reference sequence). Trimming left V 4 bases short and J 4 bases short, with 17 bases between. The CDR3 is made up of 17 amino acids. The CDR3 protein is CASSSIEGESYNSPLHF. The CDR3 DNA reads TGTGCCAGCAGTTCGATCGAAGGGGAATCTTATAATTCACCCCTCCACTTT.

The CDR3 reads CASRDQNTGELFF. The CDR3 DNA follows: TGTGCCAGTAGGGACCAGAACACCGGGGAGCTGTTTTTT. J is TRBJ2-2 and V is TRBV19; D is uncertain. CDR1 is LNHDA and CDR2 is SQIVND in the germline V gene (reference sequence). V lost 6 bases to trimming and J lost 1 base, with 6 bases between them. CDR3 length: 13 residues.

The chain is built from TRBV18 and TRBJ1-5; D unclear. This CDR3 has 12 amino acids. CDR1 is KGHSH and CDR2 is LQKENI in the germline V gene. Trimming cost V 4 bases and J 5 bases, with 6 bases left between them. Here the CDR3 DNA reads TGTGCCAGCTCACGCGAAGATCAGCCCCAGCATTTT. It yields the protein CASSREDQPQHF.

The CDR3 DNA follows: TGTGCCAGCAGCTTAGCAGGGGGCAGCGCCGGGGAGCTGTTTTTT. Protein: CASSLAGGSAGELFF. V gene TRBV7-9 combines with J gene TRBJ2-2; 7 bases line up with TRBD1. The germline CDR1 and CDR2 sequences are SEHNR and FQNEAQ (reference sequence). This CDR3 region has 15 residues. The junction had 4 bases not matched to a gene; V was cut back by 0 bases and J by 6 bases.

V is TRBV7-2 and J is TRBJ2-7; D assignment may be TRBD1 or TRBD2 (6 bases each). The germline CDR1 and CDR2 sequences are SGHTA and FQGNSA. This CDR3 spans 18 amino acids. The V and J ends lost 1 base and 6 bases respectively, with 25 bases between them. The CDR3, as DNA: TGTGCCAGCAGCTTAGTAGGGGGAAGCATAGCGGACCCCTCCGAGCAGTACTTC. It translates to CASSLVGGSIADPSEQYF.

The CDR3 sequence: CASSLTNYGYTF. The DNA of the CDR3 is TGTGCCAGCAGCTTGACGAACTATGGCTACACCTTC. The chain is built from TRBV5-8 and TRBJ1-2; D is undetermined. Trimming removed 1 base from V and 2 bases from J, with 3 bases in between. CDR3 length: 12 residues. Germline V gene sequence: CDR1 SGHTS, CDR2 YDEGEE.

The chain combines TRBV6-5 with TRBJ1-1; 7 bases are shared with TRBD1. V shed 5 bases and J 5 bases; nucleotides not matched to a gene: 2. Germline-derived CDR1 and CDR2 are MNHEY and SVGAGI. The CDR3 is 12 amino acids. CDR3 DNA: TGTGCCAGCAGTACAGGGGTTACTGAAGCTTTCTTT. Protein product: CASSTGVTEAFF.

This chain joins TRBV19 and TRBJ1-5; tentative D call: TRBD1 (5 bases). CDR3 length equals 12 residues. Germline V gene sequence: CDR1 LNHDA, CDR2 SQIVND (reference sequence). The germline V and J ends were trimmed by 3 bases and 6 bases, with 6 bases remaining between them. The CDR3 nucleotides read TGTGCCAGTAGTATCCAGGGTCAGCCCCAGCATTTT. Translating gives CASSIQGQPQHF.

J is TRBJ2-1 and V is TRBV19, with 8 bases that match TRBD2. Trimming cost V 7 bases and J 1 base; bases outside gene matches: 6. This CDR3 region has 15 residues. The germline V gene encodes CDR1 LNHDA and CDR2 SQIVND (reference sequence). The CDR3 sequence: CASNAGLDSYNEQFF. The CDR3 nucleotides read TGTGCCAGTAATGCGGGACTAGATTCCTACAATGAGCAGTTCTTC.

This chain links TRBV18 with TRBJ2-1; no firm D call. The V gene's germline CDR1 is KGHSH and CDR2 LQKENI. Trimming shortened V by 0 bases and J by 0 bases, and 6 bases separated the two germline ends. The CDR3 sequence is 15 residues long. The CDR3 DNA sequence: TGTGCCAGCTCACCACCCCAGGTCTCCTACAATGAGCAGTTCTTC. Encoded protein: CASSPPQVSYNEQFF.

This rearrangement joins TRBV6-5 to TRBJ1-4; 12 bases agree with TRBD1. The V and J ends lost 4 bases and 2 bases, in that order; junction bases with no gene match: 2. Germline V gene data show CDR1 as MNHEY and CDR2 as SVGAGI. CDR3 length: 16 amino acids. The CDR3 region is CASSSGQGATNEKLFF. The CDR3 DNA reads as TGTGCCAGCAGTTCGGGACAGGGGGCGACTAATGAAAAACTGTTTTTT.

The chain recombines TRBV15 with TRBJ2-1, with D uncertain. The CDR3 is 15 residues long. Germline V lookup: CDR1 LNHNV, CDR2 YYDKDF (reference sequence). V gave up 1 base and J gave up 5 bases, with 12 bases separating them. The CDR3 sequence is CATSRGLVPDNEQFF. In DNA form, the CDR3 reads TGTGCCACCAGCAGAGGGCTAGTCCCCGACAATGAGCAGTTCTTC. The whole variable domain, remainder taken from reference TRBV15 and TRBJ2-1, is DAMVIQNPRYQVTQFGKPVTLSCSQTLNHNVMYWYQQKSSQAPKLLFHYYDKDFNNEADTPDNFQSRRPNTSFCFLDIRSPGLGDTAMYLCATSRGLVPDNEQFFGPGTRLTVL.

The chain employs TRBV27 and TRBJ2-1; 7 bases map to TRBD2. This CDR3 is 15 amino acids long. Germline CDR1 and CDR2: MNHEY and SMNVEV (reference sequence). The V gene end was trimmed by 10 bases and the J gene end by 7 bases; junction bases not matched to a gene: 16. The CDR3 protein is CATGSGVKPWNEQFF. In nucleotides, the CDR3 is TGTGCCACGGGGAGCGGGGTTAAACCTTGGAATGAGCAGTTCTTC.

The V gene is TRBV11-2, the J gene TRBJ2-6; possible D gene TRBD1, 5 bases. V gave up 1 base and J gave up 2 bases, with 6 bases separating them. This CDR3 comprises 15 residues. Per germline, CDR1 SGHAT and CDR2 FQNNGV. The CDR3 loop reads CASSLGGAGANVLTF. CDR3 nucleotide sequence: TGTGCCAGCAGCTTAGGGGGCGCTGGGGCCAACGTCCTGACTTTC.

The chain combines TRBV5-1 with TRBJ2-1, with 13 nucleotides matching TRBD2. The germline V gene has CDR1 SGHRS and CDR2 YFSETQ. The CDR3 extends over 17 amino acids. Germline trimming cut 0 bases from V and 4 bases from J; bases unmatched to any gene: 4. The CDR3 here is CASSLGLAGGVYNEQFF. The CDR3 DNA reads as TGCGCCAGCAGCTTGGGACTAGCGGGAGGCGTTTACAATGAGCAGTTCTTC.